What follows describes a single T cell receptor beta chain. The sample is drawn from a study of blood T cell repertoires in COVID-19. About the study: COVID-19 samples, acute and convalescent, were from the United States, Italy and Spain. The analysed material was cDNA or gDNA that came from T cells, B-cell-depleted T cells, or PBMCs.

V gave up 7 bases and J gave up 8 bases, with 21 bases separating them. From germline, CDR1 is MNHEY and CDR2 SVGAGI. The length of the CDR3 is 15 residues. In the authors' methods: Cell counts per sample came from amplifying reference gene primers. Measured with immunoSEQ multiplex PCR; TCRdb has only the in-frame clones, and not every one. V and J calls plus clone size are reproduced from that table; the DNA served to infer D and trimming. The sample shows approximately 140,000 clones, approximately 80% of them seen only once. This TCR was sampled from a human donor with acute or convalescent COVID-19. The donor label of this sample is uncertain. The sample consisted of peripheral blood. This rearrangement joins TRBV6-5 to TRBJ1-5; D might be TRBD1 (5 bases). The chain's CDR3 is CASNFHQGFREPQHF. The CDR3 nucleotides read TGTGCCAGCAATTTCCACCAGGGATTTAGGGAGCCCCAGCATTTT.